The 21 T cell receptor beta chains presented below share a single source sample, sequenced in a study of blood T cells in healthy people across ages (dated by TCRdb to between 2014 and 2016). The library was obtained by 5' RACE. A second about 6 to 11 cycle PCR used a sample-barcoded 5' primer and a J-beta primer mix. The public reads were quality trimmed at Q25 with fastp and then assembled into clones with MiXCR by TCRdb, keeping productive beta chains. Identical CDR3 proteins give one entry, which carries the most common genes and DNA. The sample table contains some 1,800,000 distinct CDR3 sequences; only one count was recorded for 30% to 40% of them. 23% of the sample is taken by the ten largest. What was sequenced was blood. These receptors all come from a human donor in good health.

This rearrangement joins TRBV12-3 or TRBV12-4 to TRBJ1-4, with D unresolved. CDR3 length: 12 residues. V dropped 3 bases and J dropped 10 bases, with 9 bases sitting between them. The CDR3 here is CASSFLEGKLFF. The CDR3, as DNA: TGTGCCAGCAGTTTTTTGGAGGGAAAACTGTTTTTT.

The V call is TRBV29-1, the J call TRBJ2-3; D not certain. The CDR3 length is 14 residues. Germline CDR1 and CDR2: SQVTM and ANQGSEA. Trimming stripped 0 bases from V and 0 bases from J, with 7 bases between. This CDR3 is CSVEEAASTDTQYF. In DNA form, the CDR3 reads TGCAGCGTTGAAGAGGCAGCAAGCACAGATACGCAGTATTTT.

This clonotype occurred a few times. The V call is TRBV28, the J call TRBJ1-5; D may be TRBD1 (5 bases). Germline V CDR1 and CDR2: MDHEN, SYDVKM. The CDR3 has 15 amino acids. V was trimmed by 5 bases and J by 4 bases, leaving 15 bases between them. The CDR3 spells CASSPKQDGNQPQHF. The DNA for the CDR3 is TGTGCCAGCAGTCCGAAACAGGACGGTAATCAGCCCCAGCATTTT. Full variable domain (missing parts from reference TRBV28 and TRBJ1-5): DVKVTQSSRYLVKRTGEKVFLECVQDMDHENMFWYRQDPGLGLRLIYFSYDVKMKEKGDIPEGYSVSREKKERFSLILESASTNQTSMYLCASSPKQDGNQPQHFGDGTRLSIL.

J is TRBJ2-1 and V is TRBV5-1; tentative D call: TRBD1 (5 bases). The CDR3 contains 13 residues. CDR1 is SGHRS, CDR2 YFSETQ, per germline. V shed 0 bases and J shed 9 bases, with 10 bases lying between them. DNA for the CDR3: TGCGCCAGCAGCTTGGTCCAGGGTGGTGAGCAGTTCTTC. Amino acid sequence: CASSLVQGGEQFF.

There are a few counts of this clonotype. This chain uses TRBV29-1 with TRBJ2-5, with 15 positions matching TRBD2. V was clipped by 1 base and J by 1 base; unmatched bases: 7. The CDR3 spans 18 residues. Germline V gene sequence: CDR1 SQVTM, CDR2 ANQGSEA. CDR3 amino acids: CSVEGLGTSGGTQETQYF. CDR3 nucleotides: TGCAGCGTTGAAGGTTTGGGGACTAGCGGGGGGACCCAAGAGACCCAGTACTTC.

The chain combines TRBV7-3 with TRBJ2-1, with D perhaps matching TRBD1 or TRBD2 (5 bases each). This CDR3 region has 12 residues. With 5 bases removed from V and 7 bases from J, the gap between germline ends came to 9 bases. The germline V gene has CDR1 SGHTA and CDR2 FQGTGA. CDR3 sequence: CASSNGGNEQFF. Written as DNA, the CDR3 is TGTGCCAGCAGCAATGGGGGAAATGAGCAGTTCTTC.

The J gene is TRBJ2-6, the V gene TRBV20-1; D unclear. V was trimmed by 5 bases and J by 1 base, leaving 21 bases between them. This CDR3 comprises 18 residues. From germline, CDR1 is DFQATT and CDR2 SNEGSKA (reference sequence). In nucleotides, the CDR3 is TGCAGTGCTCCGAGGACCAACCCCTTATTATCTGGGGCCAACGTCCTGACTTTC. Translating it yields CSAPRTNPLLSGANVLTF.

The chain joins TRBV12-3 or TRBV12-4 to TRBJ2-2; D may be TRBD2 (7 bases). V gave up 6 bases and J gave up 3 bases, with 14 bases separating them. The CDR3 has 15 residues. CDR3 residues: CASRRGGRDTGELFF. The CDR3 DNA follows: TGTGCCAGCAGACGAGGGGGGAGGGACACCGGGGAGCTGTTTTTT.

The CDR3 reads CASSYPLSRDGAYNEQFF. The CDR3 DNA reads TGTGCCAGCAGTTACCCACTATCCCGGGACGGAGCCTACAATGAGCAGTTCTTC. The rearrangement joins TRBV6-2 or TRBV6-3 to TRBJ2-1, with D tentatively TRBD1 or TRBD2 (5 bases each). The CDR3 is 18 residues long. The V gene's germline CDR1 is MNHEY and CDR2 SVGEGT. V dropped 2 bases and J dropped 2 bases, with 19 bases sitting between them.

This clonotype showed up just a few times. In DNA, the CDR3 is TGCAGCGTGAAGGACAGGGAAGGTTATGGCTACACCTTC. Its protein product is CSVKDREGYGYTF. This chain uses TRBV29-1 with TRBJ1-2; 8 nucleotides match TRBD1. Per germline, CDR1 SQVTM and CDR2 ANQGSEA. With 6 bases clipped from V and 5 bases from J, the junction kept 8 bases outside the gene matches. CDR3 length: 13 amino acids.

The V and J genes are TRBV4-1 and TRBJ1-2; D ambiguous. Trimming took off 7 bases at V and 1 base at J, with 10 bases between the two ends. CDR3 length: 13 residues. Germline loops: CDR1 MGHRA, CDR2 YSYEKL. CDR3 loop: CASKGADNYGYTF. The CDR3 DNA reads TGCGCCAGCAAGGGAGCGGATAACTATGGCTACACCTTC.

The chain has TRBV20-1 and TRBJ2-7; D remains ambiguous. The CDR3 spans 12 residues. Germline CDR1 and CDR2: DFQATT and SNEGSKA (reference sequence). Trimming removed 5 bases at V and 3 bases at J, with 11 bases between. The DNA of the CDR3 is TGCAGTGCTGCGAAAAGTCTCTACGAGCAGTACTTC. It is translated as CSAAKSLYEQYF.

CDR3 sequence (DNA): TGTGCCAGCAGCTTAGGGGGGCCCGCCCAGCCCCAGCATTTT. The encoded protein is CASSLGGPAQPQHF. J is TRBJ1-5 and V is TRBV7-2, with D possibly being TRBD1 (6 bases). The germline gives CDR1 SGHTA, CDR2 FQGNSA. V was cut by 1 base and J by 7 bases, with 11 bases left in between. This CDR3 spans 14 amino acids.

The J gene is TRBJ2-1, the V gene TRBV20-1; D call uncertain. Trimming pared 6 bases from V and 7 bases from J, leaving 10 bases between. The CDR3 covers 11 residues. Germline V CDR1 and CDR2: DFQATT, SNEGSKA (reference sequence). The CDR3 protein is CSAPILNEQFF. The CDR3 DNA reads TGCAGTGCCCCCATACTAAATGAGCAGTTCTTC.

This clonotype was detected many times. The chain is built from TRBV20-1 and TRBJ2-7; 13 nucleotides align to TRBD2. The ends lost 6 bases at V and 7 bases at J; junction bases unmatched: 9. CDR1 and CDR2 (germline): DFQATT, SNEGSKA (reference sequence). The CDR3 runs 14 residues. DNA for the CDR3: TGCAGTGCAACACTAGCGGGGGGGATCAAGGAGCAGTACTTC. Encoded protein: CSATLAGGIKEQYF.

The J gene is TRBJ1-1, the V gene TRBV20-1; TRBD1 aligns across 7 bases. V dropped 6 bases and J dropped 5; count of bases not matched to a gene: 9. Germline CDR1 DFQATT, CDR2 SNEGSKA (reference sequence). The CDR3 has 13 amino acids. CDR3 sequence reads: CSANNRGWTEAFF. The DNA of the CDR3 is TGCAGTGCAAACAACAGGGGTTGGACTGAAGCTTTCTTT.

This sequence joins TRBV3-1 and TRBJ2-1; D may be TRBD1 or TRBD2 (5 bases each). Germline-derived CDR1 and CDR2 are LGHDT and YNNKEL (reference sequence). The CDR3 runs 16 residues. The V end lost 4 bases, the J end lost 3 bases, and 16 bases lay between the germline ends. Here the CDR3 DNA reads TGTGCCAGCAGCCTTGAAATGTGGGACGTCTACAATGAGCAGTTCTTC. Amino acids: CASSLEMWDVYNEQFF.

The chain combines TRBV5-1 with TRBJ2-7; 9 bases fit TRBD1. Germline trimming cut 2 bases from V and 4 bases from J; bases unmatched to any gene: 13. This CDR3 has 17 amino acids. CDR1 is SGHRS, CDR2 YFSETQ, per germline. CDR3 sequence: CASSFRPAGQGQYEQYF. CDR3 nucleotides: TGCGCCAGCAGCTTTCGCCCGGCTGGACAGGGGCAATACGAGCAGTACTTC.

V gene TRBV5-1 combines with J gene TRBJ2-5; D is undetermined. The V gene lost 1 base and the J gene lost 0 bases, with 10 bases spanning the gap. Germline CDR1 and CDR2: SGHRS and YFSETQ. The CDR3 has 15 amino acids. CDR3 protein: CASSLSVMYQETQYF. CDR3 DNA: TGCGCCAGCAGCTTGAGTGTTATGTACCAAGAGACCCAGTACTTC. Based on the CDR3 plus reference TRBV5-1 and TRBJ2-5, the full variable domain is KAGVTQTPRYLIKTRGQQVTLSCSPISGHRSVSWYQQTPGQGLQFLFEYFSETQRNKGNFPGRFSGRQFSNSRSEMNVSTLELGDSALYLCASSLSVMYQETQYFGPGTRLLVL.

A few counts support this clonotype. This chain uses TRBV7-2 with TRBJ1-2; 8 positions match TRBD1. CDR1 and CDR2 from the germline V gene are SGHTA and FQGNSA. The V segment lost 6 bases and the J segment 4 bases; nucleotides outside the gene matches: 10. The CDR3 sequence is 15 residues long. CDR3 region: CASRFTGGRIYGYTF. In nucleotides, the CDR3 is TGTGCCAGCAGATTCACAGGGGGTCGAATCTATGGCTACACCTTC.

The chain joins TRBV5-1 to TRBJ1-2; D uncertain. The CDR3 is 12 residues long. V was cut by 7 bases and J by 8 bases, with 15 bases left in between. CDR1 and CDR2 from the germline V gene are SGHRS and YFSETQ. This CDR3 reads CASCAEAEGYTF. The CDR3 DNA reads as TGCGCCAGCTGCGCCGAAGCAGAAGGCTACACCTTC.